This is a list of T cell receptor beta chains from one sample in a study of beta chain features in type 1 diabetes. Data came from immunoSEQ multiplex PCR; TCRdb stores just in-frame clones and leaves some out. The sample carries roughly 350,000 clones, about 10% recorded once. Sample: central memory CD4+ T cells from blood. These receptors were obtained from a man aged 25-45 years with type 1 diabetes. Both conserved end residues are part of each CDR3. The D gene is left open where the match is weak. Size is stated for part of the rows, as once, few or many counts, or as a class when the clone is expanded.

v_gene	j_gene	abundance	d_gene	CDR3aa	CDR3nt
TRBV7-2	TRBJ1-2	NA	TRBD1	CASSLKTGVDNYGYTF	TGTGCCAGCAGCTTAAAAACAGGGGTGGATAACTATGGCTACACCTTC
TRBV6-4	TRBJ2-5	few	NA	CASSPGRGETQYF	TGTGCCAGCAGTCCCGGGAGAGGAGAGACCCAGTACTTC
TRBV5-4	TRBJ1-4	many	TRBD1	CASSPRTGLNEKLFF	TGTGCCAGCAGCCCGAGGACAGGGTTAAATGAAAAACTGTTTTTT
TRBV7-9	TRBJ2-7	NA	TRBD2	CASSLVGGTYEQYF	TGTGCCAGCAGCTTAGTCGGGGGGACCTACGAGCAGTACTTC
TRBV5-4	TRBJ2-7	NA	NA	CASSPRGPYEQYF	TGTGCCAGCAGCCCTAGAGGTCCCTACGAGCAGTACTTC
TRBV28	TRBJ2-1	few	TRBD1	CASSLDTGTGAYNEQFF	TGTGCCAGCAGTTTAGATACCGGGACAGGGGCCTACAATGAGCAGTTCTTC
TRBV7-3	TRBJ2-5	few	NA	CASSLLGRSQGETQYF	TGTGCCAGCAGCTTATTAGGCAGGTCTCAGGGAGAGACCCAGTACTTC
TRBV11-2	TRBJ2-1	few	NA	CASSSNRGGEQFF	TGTGCCAGCAGCTCGAACAGGGGAGGTGAGCAGTTCTTC
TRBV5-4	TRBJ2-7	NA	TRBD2	CASSLAGGDYEQYF	TGTGCCAGCAGCTTGGCCGGGGGGGACTACGAGCAGTACTTC
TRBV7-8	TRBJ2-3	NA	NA	CASSPVPSTDTQYF	TGTGCCAGCAGCCCCGTCCCCAGCACAGATACGCAGTATTTT
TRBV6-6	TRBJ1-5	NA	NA	CASSPGSNQPQHF	TGTGCCAGCAGCCCCGGTTCCAATCAGCCCCAGCATTTT
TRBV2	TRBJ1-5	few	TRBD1	CASRLTGALWNQPQHF	TGTGCCAGCAGACTCACAGGGGCCCTGTGGAATCAGCCCCAGCATTTT
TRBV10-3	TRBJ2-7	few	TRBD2	CAISLGLAGRKTAYEQYF	TGTGCCATCAGCTTGGGACTAGCGGGACGAAAAACCGCCTACGAGCAGTACTTC
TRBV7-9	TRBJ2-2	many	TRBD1	CASSRQGARSGELFF	TGTGCCAGCAGCAGACAGGGGGCGCGGTCCGGGGAGCTGTTTTTT
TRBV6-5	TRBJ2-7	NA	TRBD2	CASSSLTSGSYEQYF	TGTGCCAGCAGTTCCTTGACTAGCGGGAGCTACGAGCAGTACTTC
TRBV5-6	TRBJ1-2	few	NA	CASLPTGLERGYTF	TGTGCCAGCTTACCAACGGGGCTAGAACGTGGCTACACCTTC
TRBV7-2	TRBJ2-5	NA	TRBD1	CASSLGSGQGIQETQYF	TGTGCCAGCAGCTTAGGCTCGGGACAGGGGATCCAAGAGACCCAGTACTTC
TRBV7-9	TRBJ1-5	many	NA	CASSSVDSNQPQHF	TGTGCCAGCAGCTCTGTCGATAGCAATCAGCCCCAGCATTTT
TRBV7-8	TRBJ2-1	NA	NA	CASSSSTLGYEQFF	TGTGCCAGCAGCTCGTCGACCCTCGGGTATGAGCAGTTCTTC
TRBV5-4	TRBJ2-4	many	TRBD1	CASSENRGRAKNIQYF	TGTGCCAGCAGCGAGAACAGGGGGCGAGCCAAAAACATTCAGTACTTC
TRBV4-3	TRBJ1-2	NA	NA	CASSQAQGTSYGYTF	TGCGCCAGCAGCCAAGCCCAGGGGACCTCATATGGCTACACCTTC
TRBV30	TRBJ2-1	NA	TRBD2	CAWSIGLAGAREQFF	TGTGCCTGGAGTATAGGACTAGCGGGAGCGCGTGAGCAGTTCTTC
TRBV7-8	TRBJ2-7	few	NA	CASSLDVGLPYEQYF	TGTGCCAGCAGCTTAGATGTGGGGTTACCCTACGAGCAGTACTTC
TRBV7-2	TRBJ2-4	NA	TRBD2	CASSPLRGAKRQNIQYF	TGTGCCAGCAGCCCACTGCGGGGGGCTAAAAGACAAAACATTCAGTACTTC
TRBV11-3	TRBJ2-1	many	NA	CASSLDRSGSSYNEQFF	TGTGCCAGCAGCTTAGATCGGAGCGGAAGCTCCTACAATGAGCAGTTCTTC
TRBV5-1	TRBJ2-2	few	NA	CASSLDGPNTGELFF	TGCGCCAGCAGCTTGGACGGGCCGAACACCGGGGAGCTGTTTTTT
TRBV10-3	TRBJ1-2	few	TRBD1	CAISSQGANYGYTF	TGTGCCATCAGCTCACAGGGGGCGAACTATGGCTACACCTTC
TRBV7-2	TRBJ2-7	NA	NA	CASSLLYEQYF	TGTGCCAGCAGCTTACTCTACGAGCAGTACTTC
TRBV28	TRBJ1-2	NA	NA	CASSLPSFGGYTF	TGTGCCAGCAGTTTGCCATCCTTTGGTGGCTACACCTTC
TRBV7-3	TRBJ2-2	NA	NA	CASSPHASGELFF	TGTGCCAGCAGCCCCCATGCGAGCGGGGAGCTGTTTTTT
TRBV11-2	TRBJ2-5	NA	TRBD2	CASSLLTGLAGPKETQYF	TGTGCCAGCAGCTTACTTACCGGACTAGCGGGACCAAAAGAGACCCAGTACTTC
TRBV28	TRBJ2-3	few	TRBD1	CASSLPGTGAGGKDTQYF	TGTGCCAGCAGTTTACCTGGGACAGGGGCCGGCGGGAAAGATACGCAGTATTTT
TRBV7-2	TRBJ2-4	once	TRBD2	CASSPQGTRGAGEENIQYF	TGTGCCAGCAGCCCCCAGGGAACAAGGGGCGCGGGGGAAGAAAACATTCAGTACTTC
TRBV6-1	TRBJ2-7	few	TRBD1	CASTKGGQTYEQYF	TGTGCCAGCACCAAAGGGGGACAGACCTACGAGCAGTACTTC
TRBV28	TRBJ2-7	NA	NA	CAISGTPERISYEQYF	TGTGCCATCTCCGGGACACCGGAGAGGATCTCCTACGAGCAGTACTTC
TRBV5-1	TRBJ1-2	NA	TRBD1	CASSYGQDGYTF	TGCGCCAGCAGCTATGGACAGGACGGCTACACCTTC
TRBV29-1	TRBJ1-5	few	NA	CSVEDRPGQPQHF	TGCAGCGTTGAAGATCGTCCGGGACAGCCCCAGCATTTT
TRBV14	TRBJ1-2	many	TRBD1	CASSRDRGNYGYTF	TGTGCCAGCAGCCGGGACAGGGGGAACTATGGCTACACCTTC
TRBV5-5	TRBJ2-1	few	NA	CASSHRGGNYNEQFF	TGTGCCAGCAGCCACCGTGGGGGGAACTACAATGAGCAGTTCTTC
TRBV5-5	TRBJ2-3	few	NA	CASSRETTRLDTQYF	TGTGCCAGCAGTCGGGAGACTACCCGTTTGGATACGCAGTATTTT
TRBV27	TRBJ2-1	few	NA	CASKSWETVGPFSEQFF	TGTGCCAGCAAGAGTTGGGAGACTGTGGGGCCCTTTTCTGAGCAGTTCTTC
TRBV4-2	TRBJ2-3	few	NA	CASSQGQDTQYF	TGTGCCAGCAGCCAAGGGCAAGATACGCAGTATTTT
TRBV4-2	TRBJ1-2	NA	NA	CASSQDRQPRGDGYTF	TGTGCCAGCAGCCAGGATCGACAGCCCCGTGGGGATGGCTACACCTTC
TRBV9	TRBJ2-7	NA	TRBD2	CASSVGPTSGSGYEQYF	TGTGCCAGCAGCGTAGGGCCGACTAGCGGGAGCGGGTACGAGCAGTACTTC